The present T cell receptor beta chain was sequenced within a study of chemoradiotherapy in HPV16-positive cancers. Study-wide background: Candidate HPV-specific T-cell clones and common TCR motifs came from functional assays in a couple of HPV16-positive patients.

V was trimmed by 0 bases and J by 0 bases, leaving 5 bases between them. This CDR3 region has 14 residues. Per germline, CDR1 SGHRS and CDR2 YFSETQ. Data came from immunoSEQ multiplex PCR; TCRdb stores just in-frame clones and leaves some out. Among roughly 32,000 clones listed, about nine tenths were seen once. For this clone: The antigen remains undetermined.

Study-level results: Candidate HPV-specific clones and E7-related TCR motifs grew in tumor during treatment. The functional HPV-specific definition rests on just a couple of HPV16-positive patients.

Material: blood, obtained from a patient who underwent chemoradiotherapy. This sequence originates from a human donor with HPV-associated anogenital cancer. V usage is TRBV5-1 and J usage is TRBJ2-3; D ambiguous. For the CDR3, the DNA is TGCGCCAGCAGCTTGGACAGTAGCACAGATACGCAGTATTTT. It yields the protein CASSLDSSTDTQYF.